The clone carrying this T cell receptor (beta chain) was recorded at least ten times. MiXCR, applied by TCRdb to the 5' RACE reads, yields one record per CDR3 protein. The table records 160,000 or so distinct CDR3 sequences, approximately 6.8% of them present only once. This CDR3 spans 14 amino acids. V was shortened by 2 bases and J by 4 bases, with 13 bases between the two germline ends. Germline lookup yields CDR1 DFQATT and CDR2 SNEGSKA (reference sequence). This sample stems from a study of T cells after yellow fever vaccination. The rearrangement uses TRBV20-1 and TRBJ2-3; D is perhaps TRBD1 (6 bases). This TCR was sampled from a man younger than 30 who received the YFV17D yellow fever vaccine. Here the sequenced sample was CD4+ T cells sorted from PBMCs, taken 5 to 6 days after the first yellow fever vaccination. This CDR3 is CSARLSGDPDTQYF. Here the CDR3 DNA reads TGCAGTGCTAGACTTTCAGGGGACCCAGATACGCAGTATTTT.